This T cell receptor (beta chain) was captured by sequencing in a study of beta chain features in type 1 diabetes. Sequencing targeted expressed TCRB transcripts, as all isolated RNA had been reverse transcribed. TCRdb keeps only in-frame clones here, not all; method: immunoSEQ multiplex PCR. The repertoire holds hundreds of thousands of clones, with 7% to 9% as singletons. This clone was counted between two and nine times. CDR3 size: 15 residues. The germline V gene encodes CDR1 SGHDT and CDR2 YYEEEE. V shed 1 base and J 9 bases; nucleotides not matched to a gene: 10. The origin of this receptor is a woman between 18 and 29 years old in good health. The source material was central memory CD4+ T cells from blood. The chain joins TRBV5-6 to TRBJ2-1, with 7 bases lining up with TRBD2. The CDR3 DNA is TGTGCCAGCAGCTTGACTTCGGGCGGGAGTGGTGAGCAGTTCTTC. Its translation: CASSLTSGGSGEQFF.